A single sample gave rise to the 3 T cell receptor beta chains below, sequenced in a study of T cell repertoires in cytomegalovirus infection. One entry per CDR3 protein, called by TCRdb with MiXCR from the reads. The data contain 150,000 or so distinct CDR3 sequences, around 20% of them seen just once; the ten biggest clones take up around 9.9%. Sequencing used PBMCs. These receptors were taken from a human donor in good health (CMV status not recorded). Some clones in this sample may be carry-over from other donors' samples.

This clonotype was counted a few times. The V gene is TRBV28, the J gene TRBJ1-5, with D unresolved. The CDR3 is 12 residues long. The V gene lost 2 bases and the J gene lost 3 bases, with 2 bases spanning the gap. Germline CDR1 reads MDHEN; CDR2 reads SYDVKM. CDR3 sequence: CASSLINQPQHF. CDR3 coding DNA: TGTGCCAGCAGTTTAATCAATCAGCCCCAGCATTTT.

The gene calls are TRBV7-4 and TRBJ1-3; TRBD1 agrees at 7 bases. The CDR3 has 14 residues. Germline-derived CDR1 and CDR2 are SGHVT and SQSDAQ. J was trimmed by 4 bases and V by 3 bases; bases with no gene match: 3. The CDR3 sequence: CASSLGTEGNTIYF. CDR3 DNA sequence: TGTGCCAGCAGCTTGGGGACAGAAGGAAACACCATATATTTT.

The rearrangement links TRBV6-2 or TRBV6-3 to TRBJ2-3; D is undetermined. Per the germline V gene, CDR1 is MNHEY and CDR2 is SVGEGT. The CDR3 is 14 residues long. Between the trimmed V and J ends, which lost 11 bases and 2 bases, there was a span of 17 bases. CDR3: CAAGASFSTDTQYF. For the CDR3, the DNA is TGTGCCGCCGGAGCCAGTTTTTCCACAGATACGCAGTATTTT.